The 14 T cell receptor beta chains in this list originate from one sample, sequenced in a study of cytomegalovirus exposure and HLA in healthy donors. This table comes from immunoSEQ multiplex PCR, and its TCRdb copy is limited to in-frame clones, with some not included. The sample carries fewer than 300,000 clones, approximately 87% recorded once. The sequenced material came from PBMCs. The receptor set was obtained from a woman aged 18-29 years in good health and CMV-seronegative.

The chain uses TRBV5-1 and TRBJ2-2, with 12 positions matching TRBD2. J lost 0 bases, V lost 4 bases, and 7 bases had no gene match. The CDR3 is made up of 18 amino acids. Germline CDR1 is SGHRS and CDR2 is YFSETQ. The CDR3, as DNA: TGCGCCAGCAGCCCGGGACTAGCGGGCCTTTCGAACACCGGGGAGCTGTTTTTT. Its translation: CASSPGLAGLSNTGELFF.

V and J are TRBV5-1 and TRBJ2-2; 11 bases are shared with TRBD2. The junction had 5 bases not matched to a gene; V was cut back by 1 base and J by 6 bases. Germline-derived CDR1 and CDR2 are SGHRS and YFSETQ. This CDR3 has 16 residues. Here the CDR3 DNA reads TGCGCCAGCAGCTTGTTCACTAGCGGGAGCTCCGGGGAGCTGTTTTTT. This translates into CASSLFTSGSSGELFF. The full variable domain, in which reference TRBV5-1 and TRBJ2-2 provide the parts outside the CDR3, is KAGVTQTPRYLIKTRGQQVTLSCSPISGHRSVSWYQQTPGQGLQFLFEYFSETQRNKGNFPGRFSGRQFSNSRSEMNVSTLELGDSALYLCASSLFTSGSSGELFFGEGSRLTVL.

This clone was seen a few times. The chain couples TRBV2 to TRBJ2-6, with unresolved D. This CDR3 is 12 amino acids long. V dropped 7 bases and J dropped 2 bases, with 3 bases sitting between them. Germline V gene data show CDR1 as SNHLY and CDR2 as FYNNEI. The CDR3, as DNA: TGTGCCAGCATAACTGGGGCCAACGTCCTGACTTTC. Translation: CASITGANVLTF.

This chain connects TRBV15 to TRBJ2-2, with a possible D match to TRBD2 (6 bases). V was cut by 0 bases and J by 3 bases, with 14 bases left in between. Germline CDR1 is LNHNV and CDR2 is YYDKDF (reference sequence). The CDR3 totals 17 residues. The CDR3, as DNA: TGTGCCACCAGCAGAGATCGGCGGAGGGTGGACACCGGGGAGCTGTTTTTT. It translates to CATSRDRRRVDTGELFF.

The CDR3 reads CASSSRGTMFNYGYTF. The CDR3 nucleotides read TGTGCCAGCAGTTCACGAGGGACAATGTTTAACTATGGCTACACCTTC. This sequence joins TRBV28 and TRBJ1-2; possibly TRBD1 for D (6 bases). The CDR3 has 16 amino acids. Trimming removed 4 bases at V and 1 base at J, with 16 bases between. Germline CDR1 reads MDHEN; CDR2 reads SYDVKM.

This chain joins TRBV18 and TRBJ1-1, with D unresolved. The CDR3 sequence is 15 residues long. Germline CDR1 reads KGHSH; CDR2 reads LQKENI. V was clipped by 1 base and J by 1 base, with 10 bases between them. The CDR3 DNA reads TGTGCCAGCTCACCACTTTCGGTCTGGAACACTGAAGCTTTCTTT. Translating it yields CASSPLSVWNTEAFF. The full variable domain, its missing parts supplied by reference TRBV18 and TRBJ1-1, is NAGVMQNPRHLVRRRGQEARLRCSPMKGHSHVYWYRQLPEEGLKFMVYLQKENIIDESGMPKERFSAEFPKEGPSILRIQQVVRGDSAAYFCASSPLSVWNTEAFFGQGTRLTVV.

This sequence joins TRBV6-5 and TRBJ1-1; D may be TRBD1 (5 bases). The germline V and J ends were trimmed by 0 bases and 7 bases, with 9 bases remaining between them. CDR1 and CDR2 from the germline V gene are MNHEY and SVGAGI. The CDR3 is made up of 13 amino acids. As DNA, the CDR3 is TGTGCCAGCAGTTACTCTAGGCAGGGTGAAGCTTTCTTT. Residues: CASSYSRQGEAFF.

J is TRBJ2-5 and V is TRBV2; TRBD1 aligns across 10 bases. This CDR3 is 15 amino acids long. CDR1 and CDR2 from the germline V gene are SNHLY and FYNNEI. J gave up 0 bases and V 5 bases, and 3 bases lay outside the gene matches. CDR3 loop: CASSTGQGYQETQYF. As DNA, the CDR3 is TGTGCCAGCAGTACGGGACAGGGGTACCAAGAGACCCAGTACTTC.

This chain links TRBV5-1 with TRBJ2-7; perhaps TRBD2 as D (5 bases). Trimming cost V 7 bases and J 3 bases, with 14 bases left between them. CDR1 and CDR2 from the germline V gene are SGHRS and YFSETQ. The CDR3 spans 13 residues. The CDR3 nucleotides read TGCGCCAGCTCGCGGACTGACAACTACGAGCAGTACTTC. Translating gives CASSRTDNYEQYF.

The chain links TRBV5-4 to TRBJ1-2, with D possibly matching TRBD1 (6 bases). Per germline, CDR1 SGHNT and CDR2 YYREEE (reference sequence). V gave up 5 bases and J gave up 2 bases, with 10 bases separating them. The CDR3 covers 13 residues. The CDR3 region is CASRADSNYGYTF. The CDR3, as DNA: TGTGCCAGCAGAGCGGACAGCAACTATGGCTACACCTTC. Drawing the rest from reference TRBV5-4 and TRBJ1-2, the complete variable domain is ETGVTQSPTHLIKTRGQQVTLRCSSQSGHNTVSWYQQALGQGPQFIFQYYREEENGRGNFPPRFSGLQFPNYSSELNVNALELDDSALYLCASRADSNYGYTFGSGTRLTVV.

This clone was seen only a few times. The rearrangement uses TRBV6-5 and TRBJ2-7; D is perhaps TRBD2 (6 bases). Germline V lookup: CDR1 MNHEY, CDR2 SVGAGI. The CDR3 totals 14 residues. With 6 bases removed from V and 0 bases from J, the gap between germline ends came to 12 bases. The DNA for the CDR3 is TGTGCCAGCAGAACGGGAGTCCCCTCCTACGAGCAGTACTTC. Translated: CASRTGVPSYEQYF.

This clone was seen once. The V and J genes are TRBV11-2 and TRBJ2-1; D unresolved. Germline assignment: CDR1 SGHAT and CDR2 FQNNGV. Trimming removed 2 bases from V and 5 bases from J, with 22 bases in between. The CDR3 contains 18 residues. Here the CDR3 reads CASSLPSSGGSRDNEQFF. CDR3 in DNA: TGTGCCAGCAGCTTACCCTCTTCGGGTGGCAGTCGCGACAATGAGCAGTTCTTC.

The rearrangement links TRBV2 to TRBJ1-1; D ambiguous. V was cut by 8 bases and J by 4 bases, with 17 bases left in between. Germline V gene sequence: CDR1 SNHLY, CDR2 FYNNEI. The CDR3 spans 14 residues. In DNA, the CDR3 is TGTGCCAGCGGGTACGAGGCAGAGAGCACTGAAGCTTTCTTT. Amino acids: CASGYEAESTEAFF.

The CDR3 DNA sequence: TGTGCCAGTAGTATAGATCATGGGGCCTCCTACGAGCAGTACTTC. As protein: CASSIDHGASYEQYF. The chain has TRBV19 and TRBJ2-7; D is perhaps TRBD1 (5 bases). V was clipped by 0 bases and J by 0 bases, with 9 bases between them. CDR1 is LNHDA, CDR2 SQIVND, per germline (reference sequence). The CDR3 has 15 residues.